Listed below are T cell receptor beta chains from one sample, sequenced in a study of blood T cells in healthy people across ages. TCRdb reprocessed the 5' RACE reads with MiXCR, giving one entry per CDR3 protein. This sample has more than 1 million distinct CDR3 sequences, with 45% found just once. The material sequenced was blood. The receptor source for this set is a woman aged 60-70 years in good health. The CDR3 runs from the conserved cysteine through the conserved F or W. A D gene is named only where the DNA matches it firmly. Some rows have no size entry. The others give once, few or many, or a class for an expanded clone.

cdr3_nt,cdr3_aa,j_call,v_call,d_call,clone_size
TGTGCCAGTTGGACTAGGACGGAGACCCAGTACTTC,CASWTRTETQYF,TRBJ2-5,TRBV12-3/TRBV12-4,TRBD2,NA
TGCAGCGTTAACAGGGTTCTCTACAATGAGCAGTTCTTC,CSVNRVLYNEQFF,TRBJ2-1,TRBV29-1,NA,few
TGTGCCAGCAGTGAAACTACTAGCGGGAGAGGAACCCTAGGGTCCTACGAGCAGTACTTC,CASSETTSGRGTLGSYEQYF,TRBJ2-7,TRBV6-1,TRBD2,NA
TGTGCCAGCAGCGGGGCCAGGACCCTCGCTCCCCACAATGAGCAGTTCTTC,CASSGARTLAPHNEQFF,TRBJ2-1,TRBV3-1,NA,NA
TGTGCCAGCAGCCAAGATATAGCTAGCGGAGCCTACGAGCAGTACTTC,CASSQDIASGAYEQYF,TRBJ2-7,TRBV3-1,TRBD2,once
TGTGCCAGCAGCTTAGCTGACTTAGCCAAAAACATTCAGTACTTC,CASSLADLAKNIQYF,TRBJ2-4,TRBV11-2,NA,few
TGTGCCAGCAGTGACTTAAAGCGGGATACCTCAATGCAGTTCTTC,CASSDLKRDTSMQFF,TRBJ2-1,TRBV6-5,TRBD2,NA
TGTGCCAGCAGTCCCAGGGAGACACTTCAGTTCTTC,CASSPRETLQFF,TRBJ2-1,TRBV7-2,NA,NA
TGTGCCAGCAGCTTGCAGGGGACGGCCTCTAACTATGGCTACACCTTC,CASSLQGTASNYGYTF,TRBJ1-2,TRBV7-2,NA,NA
TGTGCCAGCAGTGGGGTTCTAGCGGATAAGCTATACTACGAGCAGTACTTC,CASSGVLADKLYYEQYF,TRBJ2-7,TRBV6-1,TRBD2,NA
TGTGCCAGCAGTGTAGGGGAGAAATACGAGCAGTACTTC,CASSVGEKYEQYF,TRBJ2-7,TRBV12-3/TRBV12-4,NA,NA
TGCAGTGCGCAAAGACCTGGAGGGGGATACGAGCAGTACTTC,CSAQRPGGGYEQYF,TRBJ2-7,TRBV20-1,NA,few
TGCGCCAGCAGCCAAGAGCCTAGCGGGATGATTGACTACGAGCGGTACTTC,CASSQEPSGMIDYERYF,TRBJ2-7,TRBV4-1,TRBD2,NA
TGTGCCAGCAGCCCCCTGACGCGGGAGGGACCCAATGAGCAGTTCTTC,CASSPLTREGPNEQFF,TRBJ2-1,TRBV7-9,TRBD2,NA
TGTGCCAGCAGCTACCCCCTACCCGGGACTAGTCGAGATGTCGATGAGCAGTTCTTC,CASSYPLPGTSRDVDEQFF,TRBJ2-1,TRBV7-2,TRBD2,NA
TGTGCCTGCAGCAATGAGACCGGGACAGGGATACAGCCCCAGCATTTT,CACSNETGTGIQPQHF,TRBJ1-5,TRBV21-1,NA,NA
TGTGCCAGCTCACCAAGGCGACTCACCGAATACAATGAGCAGTTCTTC,CASSPRRLTEYNEQFF,TRBJ2-1,TRBV18,NA,NA
TGTGCCACCAGCAGAGATCTTGGGACGGGGACCCAGTACTTC,CATSRDLGTGTQYF,TRBJ2-5,TRBV15,NA,NA
TGCAGTGCTAGGGGCACAGGGAGGATTGGTAATTCACCCCTCCACTTT,CSARGTGRIGNSPLHF,TRBJ1-6,TRBV20-1,NA,NA
TGTGCCAGCAGATCCAACAGGGGATCTAACTATGGCTACACCTTC,CASRSNRGSNYGYTF,TRBJ1-2,TRBV6-2/TRBV6-3,TRBD1,few
TGTGCCAGCAGTGAAATTCCAGGGGGGAACACTGAAGCTTTCTTT,CASSEIPGGNTEAFF,TRBJ1-1,TRBV2,TRBD1,NA
TGTGCCAGCAGCAAAATAGCGGGAGGGAACGAGCAGTACTTC,CASSKIAGGNEQYF,TRBJ2-7,TRBV14,TRBD2,NA
TGTGCCAGCAGCCCCTCAGGACAGGGGGTCAACGAGCAGTACTTC,CASSPSGQGVNEQYF,TRBJ2-7,TRBV5-6,TRBD1,NA
TGTGCCAGCAGCCAGGTCAGCGGGAGCTACAATGAGCAGTTCTTC,CASSQVSGSYNEQFF,TRBJ2-1,TRBV2,TRBD2,NA
TGTGCCATCAGTGATAGGGGGTCTATAGCACAAGAGACCCAGTACTTC,CAISDRGSIAQETQYF,TRBJ2-5,TRBV10-3,NA,NA
TGTGCCAGCCGGACAGGGGTGTTCTACGAGCAGTACTTC,CASRTGVFYEQYF,TRBJ2-7,TRBV6-2/TRBV6-3,TRBD1,NA
TGTGCCATCAGTGAGTCTTGGCGCACAGAGTCTAGCACAGATACGCAGTATTTT,CAISESWRTESSTDTQYF,TRBJ2-3,TRBV10-3,NA,NA
TGCGCCAGCAGTGAGTCCAGGACAGGGGGCCGTAGGGCCCTCCACTTT,CASSESRTGGRRALHF,TRBJ1-6,TRBV10-2,TRBD1,NA
TGTGCCAGCAGCGACGCCGGGGAGGGCCCGGAAGATACGCAGTATTTT,CASSDAGEGPEDTQYF,TRBJ2-3,TRBV13,TRBD2,few
TGTGCCAGCAGTCCCCTGGGCAGGGCTAATCAGCCCCAGCATTTT,CASSPLGRANQPQHF,TRBJ1-5,TRBV12-3/TRBV12-4,NA,NA
TGTGCCACCGCCGACCTTGTCGGGGAGACCCAGTACTTC,CATADLVGETQYF,TRBJ2-5,TRBV27,NA,NA
TGTGCCAGCAGCGTAGGTACACTGAGCTCCTACAATGAGCAGTACTTC,CASSVGTLSSYNEQYF,TRBJ2-7,TRBV9,NA,NA
TGTGCCACCAGTGATTTGTACTGGCACCAGTACTTC,CATSDLYWHQYF,TRBJ2-7,TRBV24-1,NA,once
TGCAGTGCTGCGGGACTGGGAAATTGGGGGAGTGAGCAGTTCTTC,CSAAGLGNWGSEQFF,TRBJ2-1,TRBV20-1,NA,NA
TGCGCCAGCAGCCAGGGCATAAGCTCCTACGAGCAGTACTTC,CASSQGISSYEQYF,TRBJ2-7,TRBV5-1,NA,few
TGCAGCGTTGATTGGCAGGGGGCCGGGGAGCTGTTTTTT,CSVDWQGAGELFF,TRBJ2-2,TRBV29-1,TRBD1,NA
TGTGCCAGCAGCCAAGTTGCAAGGGCAGGAACCACCGGGGAGCTGTTTTTT,CASSQVARAGTTGELFF,TRBJ2-2,TRBV4-2,NA,once
TGCGCCAGCACAGGGGGGGGAACTAAAGCTTTCTTT,CASTGGGTKAFF,TRBJ1-1,TRBV5-1,TRBD1,once
TGTGCCAGCAGCCCCCTCGGGGTCTATAGCTACACCTTC,CASSPLGVYSYTF,TRBJ1-2,TRBV7-6,NA,NA
TGTGCCAGCAGCTCGCCGGGACAGGGGGTCAGCGAGCAGTACTTC,CASSSPGQGVSEQYF,TRBJ2-7,TRBV7-9,TRBD1,NA
TGTGCCATCAGTGAGGGAGGCTACAATGAGCAGTTCTTC,CAISEGGYNEQFF,TRBJ2-1,TRBV10-3,NA,few
TGTGCCAGCAGCGACCCGTCGGGACAGCTAAATGAAAAACTGTTTTTT,CASSDPSGQLNEKLFF,TRBJ1-4,TRBV9,TRBD1,few
TGTGCCAGCTCACCCCCGGTTTTGTACAATGAGCAGTTCTTC,CASSPPVLYNEQFF,TRBJ2-1,TRBV18,NA,NA
TGTGCCAGCAGTTTGACCCTCTGGGCGGAGCGGGAAGGTACCGGGGAGCTGTTTTTT,CASSLTLWAEREGTGELFF,TRBJ2-2,TRBV12-3/TRBV12-4,TRBD2,NA
TGTGCCAGCAGTCAAACAGGGGGCAGAGAGACCCAGTACTTC,CASSQTGGRETQYF,TRBJ2-5,TRBV6-6,TRBD1,NA
TGCGCCATCCAGGGGGTGGGGGAGACCCAGTACTTC,CAIQGVGETQYF,TRBJ2-5,TRBV7-7,TRBD1,NA
TGTGCCAGCAGCTTAGATGGCCGGGACGGAGAGACCCAGTACTTC,CASSLDGRDGETQYF,TRBJ2-5,TRBV7-2,NA,NA
TGTGCCAGCAGACGGGGACTGGCCAAAGAGACCCAGTACTTC,CASRRGLAKETQYF,TRBJ2-5,TRBV27,NA,once
TGTGCCAGCAGCACACTAGGACAGGGGGGACAGCCCCAGCATTTT,CASSTLGQGGQPQHF,TRBJ1-5,TRBV28,TRBD1,NA
TGCAGCGCTGGTAAGCTGGATGAGCAGTTCTTC,CSAGKLDEQFF,TRBJ2-1,TRBV29-1,NA,NA